This entry describes one TCR beta chain. Time point in this sample: before trial treatment. This sample is drawn from a study of low-dose radiotherapy and immunotherapy resistance in tumors. Study background: Each patient was administered nivolumab intravenously at 240 mg, which was a flat dose, every two weeks, along with intravenous ipilimumab at 1 mg/kg every six weeks.

Covering alpha and beta chains, TRAV- and TRBV-specific primers were used for the first-strand cDNA. Amplification, which lasted around 21 PCR cycles, used a constant-region primer and V-primer adapter to amplify TCRs. In vitro transcription amplified isolated mRNA. MiXCR was run by TCRdb on the reads, yielding one entry per CDR3 protein. Here the sample spans some 88,000 distinct CDR3 sequences, 9.4% being singletons. CDR1 is DFQATT and CDR2 is SNEGSKA in the germline V gene (reference sequence). The CDR3 runs 14 residues. Trimming pared 1 base from V and 2 bases from J, leaving 8 bases between. Sequences were derived from PBMCs, sampled before treatment. The receptor comes from a male donor with prostate cancer. The chain links TRBV20-1 to TRBJ2-2; D ambiguous. The CDR3 coding sequence is TGCAGTGCTAGAGGTTTCAGAAACACCGGGGAGCTGTTTTTT. Its protein is CSARGFRNTGELFF.